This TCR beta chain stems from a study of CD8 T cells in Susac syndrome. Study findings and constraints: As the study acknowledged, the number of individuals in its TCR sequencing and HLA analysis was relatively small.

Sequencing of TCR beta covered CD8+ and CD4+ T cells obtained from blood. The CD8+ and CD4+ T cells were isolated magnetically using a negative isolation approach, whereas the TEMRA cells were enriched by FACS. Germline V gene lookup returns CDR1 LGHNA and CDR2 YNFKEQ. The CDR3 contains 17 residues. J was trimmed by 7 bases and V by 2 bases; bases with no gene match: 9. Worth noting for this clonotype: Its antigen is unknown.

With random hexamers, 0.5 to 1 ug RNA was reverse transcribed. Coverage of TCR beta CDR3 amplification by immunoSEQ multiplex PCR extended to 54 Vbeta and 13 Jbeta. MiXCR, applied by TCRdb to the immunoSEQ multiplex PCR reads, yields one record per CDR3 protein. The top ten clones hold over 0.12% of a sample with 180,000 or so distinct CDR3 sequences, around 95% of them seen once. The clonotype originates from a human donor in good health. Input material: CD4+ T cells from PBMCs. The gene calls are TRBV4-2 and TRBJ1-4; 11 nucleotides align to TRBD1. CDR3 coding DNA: TGTGCCAGCAGCCAACGGACAGGGGGCGCATTGGGTGAAAAACTGTTTTTT. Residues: CASSQRTGGALGEKLFF.